The present TCR beta chain was sequenced within a study of shared clonotypes between healthy human individuals. Study observations and caveats: Depth of sequencing was expected to influence donor clonotype sharing. Blood alone was sampled, and tissue repertoires likely differ.

Sorted subsets were amplified in replicate PCRs using around 200 ng DNA, approximately 30,000 T cell genomes. Sequencing used immunoSEQ multiplex PCR; TCRdb keeps in-frame clones, though not all of them. The table includes more than 850,000 clones, 75% to 80% detected once. Germline loops: CDR1 SGHRS, CDR2 YFSETQ. The V end lost 2 bases, the J end lost 12 bases, and 12 bases lay between the germline ends. The CDR3 has 12 residues. To note about this clone: Its specificity is unknown.

The chain combines TRBV5-1 with TRBJ2-1, with no clear D. This TCR was recovered from a man younger than 35 in good health. Some clones in this sample may be carry-over from other donors' samples. The specimen was memory CD4+ T cells from PBMCs. Noted subset: CD45RA-negative fraction. CDR3 region: CASSFAPPRQFF. CDR3 nucleotides: TGCGCCAGCAGCTTCGCCCCCCCCCGGCAGTTCTTC.